This entry lists 8 T cell receptor beta chains sequenced from one sample in a study of esophageal squamous cell carcinoma under preoperative chemotherapy. Time point specified: after preoperative PTX-NDP chemotherapy. TCRdb redid the calling of the PCR reads with MiXCR, one entry per CDR3 protein. This table holds 34,000 or so distinct CDR3 sequences, less than 65% found once. This material was acquired from a patient given preoperative chemotherapy. The receptor set was obtained from a human donor with esophageal squamous cell carcinoma. The donor label of this sample is uncertain.

This clonotype turned up a few times. J is TRBJ2-1 and V is TRBV7-3, with 14 bases that match TRBD2. This CDR3 has 16 residues. Trimming took 4 bases from V and 9 from J; bases not matched to a gene: 8. The germline gives CDR1 SGHTA, CDR2 FQGTGA. CDR3 sequence reads: CASSSGGTSGSREQFF. The CDR3 DNA reads as TGTGCCAGCAGCTCCGGGGGGACTAGCGGGAGTCGTGAGCAGTTCTTC.

This clonotype showed up many times. The chain carries TRBV11-2 and TRBJ2-1; 7 nucleotides align to TRBD1. CDR3 length: 14 amino acids. V trimming: 5 bases; J trimming: 3 bases; junction bases outside the gene matches: 4. From germline, CDR1 is SGHAT and CDR2 FQNNGV. The CDR3 DNA reads as TGTGCCAGCAGCCAGGGGACAGTCTACAATGAGCAGTTCTTC. As protein: CASSQGTVYNEQFF. The full variable domain, completed using reference TRBV11-2 and TRBJ2-1, is EAGVAQSPRYKIIEKRQSVAFWCNPISGHATLYWYQQILGQGPKLLIQFQNNGVVDDSQLPKDRFSAERLKGVDSTLKIQPAKLEDSAVYLCASSQGTVYNEQFFGPGTRLTVL.

This clonotype has a count of ten or more. The gene calls are TRBV7-2 and TRBJ2-1, with 11 bases fitting TRBD2. The length of the CDR3 is 17 residues. Germline CDR1 reads SGHTA; CDR2 reads FQGNSA. J gave up 3 bases and V 4 bases, and 8 bases lay outside the gene matches. CDR3 sequence: CASSSPSGRFLYNEQFF. As DNA, the CDR3 is TGTGCCAGCAGCTCACCTAGCGGGAGGTTCCTCTACAATGAGCAGTTCTTC.

This clonotype was recorded at least ten times. The gene calls are TRBV6-1 and TRBJ1-2; TRBD1 matches at 7 bases. Germline assignment: CDR1 MNHNS and CDR2 SASEGT. The CDR3 sequence is 14 residues long. V was clipped by 7 bases and J by 5 bases; unmatched bases: 10. The CDR3 spells CASIGRGHLYGYTF. DNA for the CDR3: TGTGCCAGCATAGGGAGGGGGCATTTGTATGGCTACACCTTC.

Remarks on this clonotype: At one end the junction does not follow the germline gene, possibly because of a read error. The V and J genes are TRBV7-2 and TRBJ2-3; D tentatively fits TRBD1 or TRBD2 (5 bases each). This CDR3 contains 16 residues. The germline V gene has CDR1 SGHTA and CDR2 FQGNSA. The DNA of the CDR3 is TGTGCCAGCAGCCCGCGAGGGGCACGCATCCGGGATACGCAGTACTTT. It is translated as CASSPRGARIRDTQYF. The full variable domain, in which reference TRBV7-2 and TRBJ2-3 provide the parts outside the CDR3, is GAGVSQSPSNKVTEKGKDVELRCDPISGHTALYWYRQSLGQGLEFLIYFQGNSAPDKSGLPSDRFSAERTGGSVSTLTIQRTQQEDSAVYLCASSPRGARIRDTQYFGPGTRLTVL.

This clonotype was detected only once. No DNA is shown, since the ends of the CDR3 on it are uncertain; the CDR3 is the one TCRdb lists. The chain carries TRBV7-2 and TRBJ2-3; the D call in the table, TRBD1, was not verified against the DNA. Germline assignment: CDR1 SGHTA and CDR2 FQGNSA. From its first to its last residue, the CDR3 has 15 amino acids. The CDR3: CASSAVGVGTGTQFF.

The chain links TRBV11-3 to TRBJ2-5, with 11 positions matching TRBD2. The tail of the sequence fits TRBJ2-7 better, so the J call may be wrong. CDR1 is SGHNT, CDR2 YENEEA, per germline. CDR3 length equals 21 residues. The CDR3, as DNA: TGTGCCAGCAGCTCTCGGTTGAATAGCGGGAGGGCGGAGATCAAAAACTACGAGCAGTACTTC. Translation: CASSSRLNSGRAEIKNYEQYF.

As concerns this clonotype: The junction does not match germline at one end; this may be a read error. This chain links TRBV12-3 or TRBV12-4 with TRBJ2-4; 8 bases align to TRBD2. The length of the CDR3 is 16 residues. In DNA, the CDR3 is TGTGCCAGCAGTTCCACGGGGGGGGGAGCCAAAAACATGCAGTACTTC. Translating gives CASSSTGGGAKNMQYF.